This TCR beta chain was sequenced for a study of blood T cell repertoires in COVID-19. About the study: The origin of the acute and convalescent COVID-19 samples was the United States, Italy and Spain. Sample material is recorded as cDNA or gDNA derived from T cells, B-cell-depleted T cells, or PBMCs.

Libraries were prepared by immunoSEQ multiplex PCR; TCRdb keeps only in-frame clonotypes and omits some of them. The top ten clones hold nearly 0.55% of a sample with under 200,000 clones, 80% to 95% of them seen once. The V end lost 3 bases, the J end lost 5 bases, and 11 bases lay between the germline ends. CDR1 and CDR2 (germline): LGHDT, YNNKEL (reference sequence). The CDR3 runs to 14 residues. The J gene is TRBJ1-5, the V gene TRBV3-1 (or the pseudogene TRBV3-2); perhaps TRBD1 as D (6 bases). The sequence was obtained from a man aged 50 to 60 with acute or convalescent COVID-19. Sequences were obtained from peripheral blood. CDR3 in DNA: TGTGCCAGCAGCCACGGGGGGGGCTATCAGCCCCAGCATTTT. This sequence encodes CASSHGGGYQPQHF.